These 13 T cell receptor beta chains originate from one sample sequenced in a study of T cells in Graves' hyperthyroidism and ophthalmopathy. TCR beta CDR3 sequences were amplified from RNA transcripts. In the first-round RT-PCR of the TCR CDR3, the HTBI primer set was used. TCRdb re-called the multiplex PCR reads with MiXCR, one entry per CDR3 protein. The table includes hundreds of thousands of distinct CDR3 sequences, about 43% detected once. Sequencing was done on a sample of peripheral blood or thyroid tissue (not recorded which). The receptors come from a woman aged 18-29 years with Graves' hyperthyroidism.

This clonotype has more than one count but fewer than ten. The chain employs TRBV15 and TRBJ1-5; D gene unclear. The CDR3 consists of 16 residues. Trimming cost V 3 bases and J 2 bases, with 14 bases left between them. Looked up from germline, CDR1 is LNHNV and CDR2 is YYDKDF (reference sequence). CDR3 in amino acids: CATSSLRQDGNQPQHF. The CDR3 DNA reads as TGTGCCACCAGCAGTTTACGACAAGATGGCAATCAGCCCCAGCATTTT. The variable domain in full, with the rest retrieved from reference TRBV15 and TRBJ1-5, is DAMVIQNPRYQVTQFGKPVTLSCSQTLNHNVMYWYQQKSSQAPKLLFHYYDKDFNNEADTPDNFQSRRPNTSFCFLDIRSPGLGDTAMYLCATSSLRQDGNQPQHFGDGTRLSIL.

A remark on this clonotype: A much larger clone is a single base away; this may be a read error. The rearrangement joins TRBV20-1 to TRBJ2-5, with 10 nucleotides matching TRBD2. The CDR3 totals 16 residues. CDR1 and CDR2 from the germline V gene are DFQATT and SNEGSKA (reference sequence). The V gene end was trimmed by 5 bases and the J gene end by 1 base; junction bases not matched to a gene: 10. In nucleotides, the CDR3 is TGCAGTGCTTGGGATTGGACTAGCGGCTTCCAAGAGACCCAGTACTTC. This encodes CSAWDWTSGFQETQYF.

This clonotype was detected ten times or more. The chain has TRBV13 and TRBJ1-1, with 8 bases that match TRBD1. This CDR3 contains 12 residues. J was trimmed by 9 bases and V by 5 bases; bases with no gene match: 5. Germline lookup yields CDR1 PRHDT and CDR2 FYEKMQ (reference sequence). This CDR3 is CASSASRGQAFF. CDR3 sequence (DNA): TGTGCCAGCAGCGCGAGCAGGGGGCAAGCTTTCTTT.

V usage is TRBV20-1 and J usage is TRBJ2-5; D gene uncertain. The CDR3 runs to 14 residues. Germline V gene lookup returns CDR1 DFQATT and CDR2 SNEGSKA (reference sequence). Trimming stripped 0 bases from V and 5 bases from J, with 13 bases between. The CDR3 reads CSARDRLVEETQYF. The CDR3 DNA sequence: TGCAGTGCTAGAGATAGGCTGGTGGAGGAGACCCAGTACTTC.

The chain recombines TRBV7-9 with TRBJ2-5; 11 bases are a match to TRBD2. Trimming cost V 4 bases and J 2 bases; bases outside gene matches: 3. The germline gives CDR1 SEHNR, CDR2 FQNEAQ (reference sequence). CDR3 length: 15 amino acids. The CDR3 is CASSYSGRAQETQYF. CDR3 sequence (DNA): TGTGCCAGCAGCTATAGCGGGAGGGCGCAAGAGACCCAGTACTTC.

The CDR3 region has the DNA TGTGCCAGCAGCGTAGGGCCAGCGTCCTACGAGCAGTACTTC. This codes for CASSVGPASYEQYF. This chain joins TRBV9 and TRBJ2-7; no clear D gene. Germline values: CDR1 SGDLS, CDR2 YYNGEE. The CDR3 contains 14 residues. Trimming pared 0 bases from V and 1 base from J, leaving 8 bases between.

This rearrangement joins TRBV7-9 to TRBJ1-4; 10 bases fit TRBD1. This CDR3 has 16 amino acids. The J segment lost 8 bases and the V segment lost 0 bases, leaving 6 bases of the junction unmatched. Germline V lookup: CDR1 SEHNR, CDR2 FQNEAQ (reference sequence). The CDR3 protein is CASSLALGQGREKLFF. The CDR3 nucleotides read TGTGCCAGCAGCTTAGCCCTGGGACAGGGGAGAGAAAAACTGTTTTTT.

This chain's CDR3 is CASSLEIGGNTEAFF. CDR3 nucleotides: TGTGCCAGCAGCTTAGAAATCGGGGGGAACACTGAAGCTTTCTTT. J is TRBJ1-1 and V is TRBV7-3; possibly TRBD1 for D (5 bases). From germline, CDR1 is SGHTA and CDR2 FQGTGA. CDR3 length: 15 amino acids. Between the trimmed V and J ends, which lost 2 bases and 1 base, there was a span of 11 bases.

This clonotype has a count of ten or more. The chain uses TRBV7-2 and TRBJ1-1; D remains unclear. Trimming cost V 6 bases and J 0 bases, with 8 bases left between them. Germline V gene sequence: CDR1 SGHTA, CDR2 FQGNSA. This CDR3 spans 13 amino acids. The CDR3 sequence is CASRRLLNTEAFF. Here the CDR3 DNA reads TGTGCCAGCAGAAGGCTCTTGAACACTGAAGCTTTCTTT.

The chain joins TRBV12-3 or TRBV12-4 to TRBJ1-1, with TRBD1 matching 9 bases. This CDR3 comprises 14 residues. Germline trimming cut 6 bases from V and 4 bases from J; bases unmatched to any gene: 6. Here the CDR3 DNA reads TGTGCCAGCAGCCCCGAGGACAGGGGCACTGAAGCTTTCTTT. This translates into CASSPEDRGTEAFF.

This clonotype has more than one count but fewer than ten. The J gene is TRBJ2-2, the V gene TRBV24-1; 8 bases align to TRBD2. The CDR3 consists of 18 residues. With 3 bases clipped from V and 5 bases from J, the junction kept 13 bases outside the gene matches. Germline CDR1 and CDR2: KGHDR and SFDVKD. The CDR3 nucleotides read TGTGCCACCAGTGATCCCCGCGGGACGGGGGGGGAAACCGGGGAGCTGTTTTTT. Translating gives CATSDPRGTGGETGELFF.

This chain joins TRBV29-1 and TRBJ1-1; D remains unclear. This CDR3 has 14 amino acids. The germline gives CDR1 SQVTM, CDR2 ANQGSEA. Trimming stripped 5 bases from V and 4 bases from J, with 17 bases between. CDR3 coding DNA: TGCAGCGTTTCCATGGGCAGGATGGGCACTGAAGCTTTCTTT. This codes for CSVSMGRMGTEAFF.

Ten or more counts support this clonotype. V and J are TRBV2 and TRBJ1-6; weak D call: TRBD1 (6 bases). The germline gives CDR1 SNHLY, CDR2 FYNNEI. V was trimmed by 1 base and J by 7 bases, leaving 8 bases between them. The CDR3 is made up of 14 amino acids. In nucleotides, the CDR3 is TGTGCCAGCAGTGAAGGGACAGCCAATTCACCCCTCCACTTT. Its protein is CASSEGTANSPLHF.